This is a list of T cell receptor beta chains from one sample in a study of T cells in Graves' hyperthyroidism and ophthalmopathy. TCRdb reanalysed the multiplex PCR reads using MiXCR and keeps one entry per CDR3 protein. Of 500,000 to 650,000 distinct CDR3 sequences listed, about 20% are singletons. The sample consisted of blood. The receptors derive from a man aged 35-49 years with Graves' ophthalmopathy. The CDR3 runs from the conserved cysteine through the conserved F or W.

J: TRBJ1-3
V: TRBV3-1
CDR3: CASRRDLSGNTIYF

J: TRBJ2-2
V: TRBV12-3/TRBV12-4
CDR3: CASSLRAGADTGELFF

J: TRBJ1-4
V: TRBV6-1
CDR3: CASSTTQGQDEKLFF

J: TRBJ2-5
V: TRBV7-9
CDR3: CASSLGQGAYETQYF

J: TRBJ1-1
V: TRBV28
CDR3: CASRGVGGGGGTEAFF

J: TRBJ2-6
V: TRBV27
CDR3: CASSHWAGSTGANVLTF

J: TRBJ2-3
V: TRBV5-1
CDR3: CASSLGAGSPTDTQYF

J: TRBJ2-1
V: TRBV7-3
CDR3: CASSLTSSHNEQFF

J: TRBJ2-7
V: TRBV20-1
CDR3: CSASRDRAYEQYF

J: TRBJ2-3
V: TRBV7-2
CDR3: CASSFGRGDVDTQYF

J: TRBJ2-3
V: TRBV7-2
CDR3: CASSPETGGRDTQYF

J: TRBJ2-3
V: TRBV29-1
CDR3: CSVPQGAGGTQYF

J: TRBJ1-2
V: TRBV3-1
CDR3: CASSQDDRGGGYTF

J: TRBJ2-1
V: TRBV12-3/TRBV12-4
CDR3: CASSFSSNEQFF

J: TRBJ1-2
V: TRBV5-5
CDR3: CASSLYRGSGYTF

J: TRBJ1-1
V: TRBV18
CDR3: CASSVSGGALLNTEAFF

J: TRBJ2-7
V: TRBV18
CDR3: CASSPLHSAENEQYF

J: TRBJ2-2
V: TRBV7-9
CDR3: CASSGTSGSVAGELFF

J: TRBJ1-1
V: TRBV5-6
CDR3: CASSLLSGEAFF

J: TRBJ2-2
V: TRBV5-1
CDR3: CASSLGQHTGELFF

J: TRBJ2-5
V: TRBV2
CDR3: CASNPGTYQETQYF

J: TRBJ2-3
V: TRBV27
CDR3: CACGGSSADTQYF

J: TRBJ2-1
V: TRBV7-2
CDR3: CASSLAAGDRYNEQFF

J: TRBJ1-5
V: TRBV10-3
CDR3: CAISEGGQGNQPQHF

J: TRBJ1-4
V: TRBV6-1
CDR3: CASSEGRRGLINEKLFF

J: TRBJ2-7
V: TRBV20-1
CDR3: CSAGGSGSIGLYEQYF

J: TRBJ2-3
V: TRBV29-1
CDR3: CSTRPDTDTQYF

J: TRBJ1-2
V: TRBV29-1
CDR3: CSVARAGDYGYTF

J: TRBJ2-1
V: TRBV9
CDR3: CASGASGRVGDEQFF

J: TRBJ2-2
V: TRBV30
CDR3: CAYPGAWSGELFF

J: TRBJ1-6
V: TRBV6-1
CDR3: CASSRPRVNGNSPLHF

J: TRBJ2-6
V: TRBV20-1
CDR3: CSARDRNSGANVLTF

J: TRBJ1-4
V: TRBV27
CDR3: CASSFYGDEKLFF

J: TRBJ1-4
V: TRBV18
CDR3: CASSPQAGNEKLFF

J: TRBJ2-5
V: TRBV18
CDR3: CASSPSKGLAQETQYF

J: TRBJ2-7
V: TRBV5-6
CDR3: CASSPGFQVVSYEQYF

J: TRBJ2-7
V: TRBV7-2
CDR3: CASSFDTFAYEQYF

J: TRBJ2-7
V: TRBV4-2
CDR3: CASSQGQGVWYEQYF

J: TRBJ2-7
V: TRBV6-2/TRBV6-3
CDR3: CASSYSAGLAGYEQYF

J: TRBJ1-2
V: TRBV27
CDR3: CAGSTRYLPDNGYTF